This record concerns one T cell receptor beta chain sequence. Its target is not known. Measured with immunoSEQ multiplex PCR; TCRdb has only the in-frame clones, and not every one. The data show some 2,000 clones, with about 70% seen just once and just under 30% held by the top ten. This record comes from a study of T cell therapy after organ transplantation. Study-wide points: Nonresponders had marked pretherapy clonal expansions and little post-therapy change. Post-therapy CD8 clonality change correlated inversely with pretherapy clonality. Concurrent antirejection and antiviral drugs remain unassessed confounders.

Indicated time point: 20-29 weeks after completion of therapy. V was cut by 3 bases and J by 1 base, with 10 bases left in between. The CDR3 has 15 amino acids. CDR1 and CDR2 from the germline V gene are LNHDA and SQIVND (reference sequence). V gene TRBV19 combines with J gene TRBJ1-5; D is ambiguous. This receptor was obtained from a human patient who had received a solid organ transplant and had CMV disease. Some of these T cells may belong to the graft donor. Source: CD8+ T cells from blood, taken after autologous CMV-specific T cell therapy. DNA of the CDR3: TGTGCCAGTAGTATCTGGGCGACGAGCAATCAGCCCCAGCATTTT. Translating it yields CASSIWATSNQPQHF.